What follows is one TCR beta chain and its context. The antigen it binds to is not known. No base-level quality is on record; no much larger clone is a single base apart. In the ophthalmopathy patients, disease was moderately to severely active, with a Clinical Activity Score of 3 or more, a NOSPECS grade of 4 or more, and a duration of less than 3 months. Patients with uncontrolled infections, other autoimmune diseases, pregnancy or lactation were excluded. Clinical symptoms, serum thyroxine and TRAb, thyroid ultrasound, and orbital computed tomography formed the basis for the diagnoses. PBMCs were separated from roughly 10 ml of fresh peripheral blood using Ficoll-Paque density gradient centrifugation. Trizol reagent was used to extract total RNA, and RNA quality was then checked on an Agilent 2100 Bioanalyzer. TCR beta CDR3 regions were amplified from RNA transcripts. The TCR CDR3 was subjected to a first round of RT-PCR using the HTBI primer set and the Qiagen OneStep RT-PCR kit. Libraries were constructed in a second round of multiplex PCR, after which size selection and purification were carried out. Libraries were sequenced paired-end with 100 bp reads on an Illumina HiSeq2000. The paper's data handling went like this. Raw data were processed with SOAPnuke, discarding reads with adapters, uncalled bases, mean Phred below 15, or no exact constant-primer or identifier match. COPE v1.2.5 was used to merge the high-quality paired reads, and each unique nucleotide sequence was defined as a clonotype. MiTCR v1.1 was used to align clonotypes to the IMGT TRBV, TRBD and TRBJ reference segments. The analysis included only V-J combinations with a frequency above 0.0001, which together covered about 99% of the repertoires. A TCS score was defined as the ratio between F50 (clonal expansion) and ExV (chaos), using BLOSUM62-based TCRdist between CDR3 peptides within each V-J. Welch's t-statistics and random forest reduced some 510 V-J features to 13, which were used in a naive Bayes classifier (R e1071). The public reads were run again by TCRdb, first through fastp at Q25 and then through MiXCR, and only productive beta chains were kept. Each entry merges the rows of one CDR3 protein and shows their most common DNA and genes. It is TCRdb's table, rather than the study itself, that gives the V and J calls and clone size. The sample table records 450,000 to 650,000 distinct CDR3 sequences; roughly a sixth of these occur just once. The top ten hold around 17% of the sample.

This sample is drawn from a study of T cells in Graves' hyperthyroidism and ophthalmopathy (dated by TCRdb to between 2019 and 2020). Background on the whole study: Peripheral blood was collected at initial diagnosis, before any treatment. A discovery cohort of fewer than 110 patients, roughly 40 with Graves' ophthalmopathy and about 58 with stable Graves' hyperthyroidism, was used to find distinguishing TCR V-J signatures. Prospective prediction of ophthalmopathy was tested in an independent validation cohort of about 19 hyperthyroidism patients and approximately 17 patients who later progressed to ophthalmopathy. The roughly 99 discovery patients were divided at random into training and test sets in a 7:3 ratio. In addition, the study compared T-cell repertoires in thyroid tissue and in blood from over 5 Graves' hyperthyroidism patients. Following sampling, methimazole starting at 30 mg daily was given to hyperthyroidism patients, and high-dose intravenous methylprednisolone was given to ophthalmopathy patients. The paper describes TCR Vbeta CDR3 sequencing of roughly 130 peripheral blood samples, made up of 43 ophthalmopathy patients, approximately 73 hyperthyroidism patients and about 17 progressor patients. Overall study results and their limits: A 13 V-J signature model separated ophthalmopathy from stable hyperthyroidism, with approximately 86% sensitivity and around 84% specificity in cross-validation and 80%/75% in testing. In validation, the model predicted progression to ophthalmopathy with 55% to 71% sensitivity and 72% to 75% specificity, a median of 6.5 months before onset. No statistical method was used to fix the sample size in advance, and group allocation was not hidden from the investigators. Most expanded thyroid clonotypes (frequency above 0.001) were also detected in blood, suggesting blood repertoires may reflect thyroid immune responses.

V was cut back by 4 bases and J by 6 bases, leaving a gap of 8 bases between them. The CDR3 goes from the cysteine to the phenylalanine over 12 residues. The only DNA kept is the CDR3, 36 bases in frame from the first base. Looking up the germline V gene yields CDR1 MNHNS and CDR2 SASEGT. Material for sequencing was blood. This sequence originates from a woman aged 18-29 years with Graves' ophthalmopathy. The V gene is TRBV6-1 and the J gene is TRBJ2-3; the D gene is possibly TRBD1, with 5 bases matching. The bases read TGTGCCAGCAGTGTAGGGGTCGATACGCAGTATTTT. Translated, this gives CASSVGVDTQYF.